Below, 15 T cell receptor beta chains from the same sample are listed, as sequenced in a study of PD-L1 blockade in urothelial cancer. Profiled with immunoSEQ multiplex PCR; TCRdb holds only in-frame clones, not every one. The sample has 55,000 to 70,000 clones, 82% seen once. The specimen comprised PBMCs, sampled around atezolizumab (anti-PD-L1) treatment. The receptors were gathered from an older man with urothelial cancer.

Only one count was recorded for this clone. The rearrangement links TRBV2 to TRBJ1-5, with 7 positions matching TRBD1. V dropped 6 bases and J dropped 6; count of bases not matched to a gene: 8. There are 14 residues in the CDR3. CDR1 and CDR2 from the germline V gene are SNHLY and FYNNEI. The CDR3 region has the DNA TGTGCCAGCAGCGGTGACAGGGATTCTCAGCCCCAGCATTTT. Its translation is CASSGDRDSQPQHF.

The V gene is TRBV29-1, the J gene TRBJ2-7, with D possibly being TRBD2 (6 bases). The V end was cut by 0 bases, the J end by 4 bases, with 13 bases between. Germline assignment: CDR1 SQVTM and CDR2 ANQGSEA. The CDR3 length is 14 residues. The CDR3 spells CSVEEEGNTYEQYF. CDR3 DNA: TGCAGCGTTGAAGAGGAGGGGAACACATACGAGCAGTACTTC.

The chain has TRBV18 and TRBJ1-5; 7 nucleotides agree with TRBD1. Germline-derived CDR1 and CDR2 are KGHSH and LQKENI. The CDR3 runs to 16 residues. Trimming cost V 6 bases and J 5 bases; bases outside gene matches: 13. The DNA for the CDR3 is TGTGCCAGCTCGCAAGAGACAGGGTTTATCCATCAGCCCCAGCATTTT. Translating it yields CASSQETGFIHQPQHF. Combining the CDR3 with reference TRBV18 and TRBJ1-5 gives the whole variable domain NAGVMQNPRHLVRRRGQEARLRCSPMKGHSHVYWYRQLPEEGLKFMVYLQKENIIDESGMPKERFSAEFPKEGPSILRIQQVVRGDSAAYFCASSQETGFIHQPQHFGDGTRLSIL.

This clone has only a few counts. The V gene is TRBV29-1, the J gene TRBJ1-1, with unresolved D. Trimming left V 5 bases short and J 0 bases short, with 10 bases between. The germline gives CDR1 SQVTM, CDR2 ANQGSEA. This CDR3 contains 13 residues. The CDR3 nucleotides are TGCAGCGTTTATGGCCTCTTGAACACTGAAGCTTTCTTT. Protein: CSVYGLLNTEAFF.

The chain employs TRBV14 and TRBJ1-2; D is unclear. V shed 4 bases and J shed 7 bases, with 16 bases lying between them. The CDR3 spans 14 residues. Germline V gene sequence: CDR1 SGHDN, CDR2 FVKESK. The DNA for the CDR3 is TGTGCCAGCAGCCCCGACTCCCGGCGTGGTGGCTACACCTTC. Residues: CASSPDSRRGGYTF.

The chain carries TRBV5-6 and TRBJ2-1, with TRBD2 matching over 15 bases. This CDR3 region has 18 residues. V was pared by 4 bases and J by 9 bases, with 14 bases of the junction left unmatched. Per germline, CDR1 SGHDT and CDR2 YYEEEE. CDR3 sequence reads: CASSRKPGLAGGRGEQFF. The CDR3 region has the DNA TGTGCCAGCAGCCGCAAACCGGGACTAGCGGGAGGTAGGGGTGAGCAGTTCTTC.

In its sample, this clone was seen once. V and J are TRBV2 and TRBJ2-1, with 8 bases aligning to TRBD2. J gave up 6 bases and V 6 bases, and 10 bases lay outside the gene matches. The CDR3 has 15 amino acids. Per germline, CDR1 SNHLY and CDR2 FYNNEI. DNA for the CDR3: TGTGCCAGCAGCCCTATCGGGAGGGTCGGCAATGAGCAGTTCTTC. Encoded protein: CASSPIGRVGNEQFF.

The chain has TRBV27 and TRBJ2-7; 9 bases match TRBD2. The CDR3 is 16 residues long. V trimming: 1 base; J trimming: 1 base; junction bases outside the gene matches: 5. The germline CDR1 and CDR2 sequences are MNHEY and SMNVEV (reference sequence). CDR3 region: CASSLLAGGPSYEQYF. The CDR3 DNA follows: TGTGCCAGCAGTTTATTGGCGGGAGGGCCTTCCTACGAGCAGTACTTC.

The rearrangement joins TRBV5-1 to TRBJ1-1; 8 nucleotides match TRBD1. The CDR3 runs 15 residues. Trimming removed 4 bases from V and 0 bases from J; junction bases left unmatched: 5. Germline V gene sequence: CDR1 SGHRS, CDR2 YFSETQ. CDR3 nucleotides: TGCGCCAGCAGCACCCGACAGGGGATGAACACTGAAGCTTTCTTT. Amino acid sequence: CASSTRQGMNTEAFF.

The sample holds one count of this clone. The chain couples TRBV7-2 to TRBJ2-1, with 11 nucleotides matching TRBD2. The germline CDR1 and CDR2 sequences are SGHTA and FQGNSA. With 4 bases clipped from V and 4 bases from J, the junction kept 6 bases outside the gene matches. There are 16 residues in the CDR3. CDR3 region: CASSSTSGAGYNEQFF. The CDR3 DNA reads TGTGCCAGCAGCTCGACTAGCGGGGCGGGATACAATGAGCAGTTCTTC.

A few counts support this clone. V gene TRBV18 combines with J gene TRBJ2-7; 11 bases map to TRBD2. V dropped 2 bases and J dropped 2; count of bases not matched to a gene: 5. The CDR3 totals 16 residues. In germline, CDR1 is KGHSH, CDR2 LQKENI. The CDR3 DNA reads TGTGCCAGCTCACCAAGAGGACTAGCGGGCACCTACGAGCAGTACTTC. This sequence encodes CASSPRGLAGTYEQYF.

In DNA, the CDR3 is TGTGCCAGCAGCTTTGGGACAGCTACGAGCTCCTACGAGCAGTACTTC. It codes for CASSFGTATSSYEQYF. This sequence joins TRBV7-8 and TRBJ2-7; TRBD1 matches 7 bases. V lost 3 bases and J lost 0; bases outside the gene matches: 8. The CDR3 contains 16 residues. The germline V gene encodes CDR1 SGHVS and CDR2 FQNEAQ.

This chain's CDR3 is CASSSRTSTYEQYF. For the CDR3, the DNA is TGTGCCAGCAGCTCCCGGACTAGCACCTACGAGCAGTACTTC. The chain employs TRBV11-2 and TRBJ2-7, with 8 positions matching TRBD2. Trimming cost V 4 bases and J 2 bases; bases outside gene matches: 4. CDR1 is SGHAT, CDR2 FQNNGV, per germline. CDR3 length equals 14 residues.

The chain has TRBV4-1 and TRBJ2-3; 14 nucleotides line up with TRBD2. Germline V gene sequence: CDR1 MGHRA, CDR2 YSYEKL. This CDR3 is built from 22 residues. V gave up 4 bases and J gave up 2 bases; unmatched junction bases: 20. The CDR3 sequence: CASSREGGTGLAGVEVTDTQYF. The CDR3 bases are TGCGCCAGCAGCCGAGAAGGGGGCACGGGACTAGCGGGAGTGGAGGTCACAGATACGCAGTATTTT.

The sample holds one count of this clone. The V and J genes are TRBV2 and TRBJ1-5, with TRBD1 matching over 12 bases. Germline CDR1 SNHLY, CDR2 FYNNEI. The V gene end was trimmed by 6 bases and the J gene end by 3 bases; junction bases not matched to a gene: 6. The CDR3 totals 16 residues. The CDR3 DNA reads TGTGCCAGCAGCAAAGGGACAGGGGGCTCCAATCAGCCCCAGCATTTT. This codes for CASSKGTGGSNQPQHF. Full variable domain (outside the CDR3, taken from reference TRBV2 and TRBJ1-5): EPEVTQTPSHQVTQMGQEVILRCVPISNHLYFYWYRQILGQKVEFLVSFYNNEISEKSEIFDDQFSVERPDGSNFTLKIRSTKLEDSAMYFCASSKGTGGSNQPQHFGDGTRLSIL.